The next 20 T cell receptor beta chains were all read from a single sample in a study of blood T cell repertoires in COVID-19. Produced via immunoSEQ multiplex PCR; TCRdb's table is partial and in-frame only. The sample consists of some 200,000 clones, about nine tenths of them appearing once. Input material: peripheral blood. The receptor source for this set is a man at least 80 years old with acute or convalescent COVID-19.

The rearrangement joins TRBV12-3 or TRBV12-4 to TRBJ1-5; D not certain. The CDR3 contains 12 residues. Trimming stripped 5 bases from V and 11 bases from J, with 13 bases between. CDR3 sequence: CASSLLVGAQHF. In DNA form, the CDR3 reads TGTGCCAGCAGTCTCCTCGTAGGAGCCCAGCATTTT.

The V and J genes are TRBV7-3 and TRBJ2-2; 12 bases fit TRBD2. Germline-derived CDR1 and CDR2 are SGHTA and FQGTGA. This CDR3 comprises 16 residues. Trimming at V came to 2 bases and at J to 6 bases, leaving 4 bases not matched to a gene. The CDR3 region is CASSLSGTSGPGELFF. CDR3 DNA: TGTGCCAGCAGCTTATCCGGGACTAGCGGGCCCGGGGAGCTGTTTTTT.

V is TRBV3-1 (or the pseudogene TRBV3-2) and J is TRBJ2-1; TRBD1 might be the D (5 bases). CDR3 length: 12 amino acids. Trimming left V 3 bases short and J 10 bases short, with 10 bases between. In germline, CDR1 is LGHDT, CDR2 YNNKEL (reference sequence). The CDR3 protein is CASSQGRREQFF. In nucleotides, the CDR3 is TGTGCCAGCAGCCAGGGGCGGCGCGAGCAGTTCTTC.

A few counts support this clone. The rearrangement links TRBV30 to TRBJ1-6, with D maybe TRBD1 (5 bases). Trimming stripped 5 bases from V and 10 bases from J, with 18 bases between. There are 14 residues in the CDR3. Per the germline V gene, CDR1 is GTSNPN and CDR2 is SVGIG (reference sequence). CDR3 sequence (DNA): TGTGCCTGGGACAGCGTTCTTCTTGGGTCACCCCTCCACTTT. Residues: CAWDSVLLGSPLHF.

The CDR3 DNA sequence: TGTGCCAGCAGCCTCGGGGGACAGAAGGGGCAAGAGACCCAGTACTTC. This gives the protein CASSLGGQKGQETQYF. The chain is built from TRBV7-2 and TRBJ2-5, with D perhaps TRBD1 (7 bases). V was pared by 5 bases and J by 2 bases, with 18 bases between. The CDR3 has 16 residues. Per the germline V gene, CDR1 is SGHTA and CDR2 is FQGNSA.

V and J are TRBV30 and TRBJ1-2, with D possibly matching TRBD1 (5 bases). Germline V CDR1 and CDR2: GTSNPN, SVGIG (reference sequence). The germline V and J ends were trimmed by 2 bases and 7 bases, with 11 bases remaining between them. This CDR3 has 12 amino acids. The chain's CDR3 is CAWSTGLGGYTF. CDR3 nucleotides: TGTGCCTGGAGTACGGGACTTGGTGGCTACACCTTC.

This chain joins TRBV27 and TRBJ2-5; D may be TRBD2 (5 bases). CDR1 and CDR2 (germline): MNHEY, SMNVEV (reference sequence). CDR3 length: 15 amino acids. The V gene lost 1 base and the J gene lost 1 base, with 10 bases spanning the gap. CDR3 sequence (DNA): TGTGCCAGCAGTTTATTTCCGGGATTCCAAGAGACCCAGTACTTC. This sequence encodes CASSLFPGFQETQYF.

This clone has a handful of counts. The rearrangement joins TRBV10-1 to TRBJ2-1, with D tentatively TRBD1 (5 bases). In germline, CDR1 is WNHNN, CDR2 SYGVQD (reference sequence). There are 14 residues in the CDR3. Trimming pared 7 bases from V and 5 bases from J, leaving 15 bases between. The CDR3 DNA reads TGCGCCAGCATCAGGGCCGGGCCTCACAATGAGCAGTTCTTC. This gives the protein CASIRAGPHNEQFF.

Ten or more counts support this clone. The genes are TRBV7-9 and TRBJ1-1; D is perhaps TRBD1 (6 bases). Germline CDR1 and CDR2: SEHNR and FQNEAQ (reference sequence). The CDR3 is 15 amino acids. V gave up 5 bases and J gave up 1 base, with 14 bases separating them. As DNA, the CDR3 is TGTGCCAGCAGCCATAGACCACAGGGGAACACTGAAGCTTTCTTT. Residues: CASSHRPQGNTEAFF.

The chain carries TRBV6-6 and TRBJ2-7; D might be TRBD1 (5 bases). Trimming stripped 5 bases from V and 6 bases from J, with 14 bases between. CDR1 and CDR2 (germline): MNHNY, SVGAGI (reference sequence). The CDR3 contains 13 residues. The CDR3 spells CASSKHEQGEQYF. The CDR3 DNA reads as TGTGCCAGCAGTAAACACGAGCAGGGCGAGCAGTACTTC.

The chain has TRBV19 and TRBJ2-2; 9 nucleotides match TRBD2. The germline V gene has CDR1 LNHDA and CDR2 SQIVND (reference sequence). CDR3 size: 15 residues. Trimming removed 4 bases from V and 5 bases from J; junction bases left unmatched: 5. The CDR3 loop is CASSSGRVRTGELFF. The CDR3 nucleotides are TGTGCCAGTAGTAGCGGGAGGGTGAGAACCGGGGAGCTGTTTTTT.

The chain carries TRBV10-3 and TRBJ2-5; TRBD1 matches 9 bases. J was trimmed by 2 bases and V by 6 bases; bases with no gene match: 7. Germline CDR1 ENHRY, CDR2 SYGVKD. This CDR3 contains 15 residues. The CDR3 spells CAISTGTGWQETQYF. CDR3 DNA sequence: TGTGCCATCAGCACCGGGACAGGGTGGCAAGAGACCCAGTACTTC.

This CDR3 reads CSVDRTGGTEAFF. The CDR3 DNA is TGCAGCGTTGATAGGACAGGGGGAACTGAAGCTTTCTTT. The rearrangement links TRBV29-1 to TRBJ1-1; 10 nucleotides match TRBD1. This CDR3 contains 13 residues. V shed 3 bases, J shed 5 bases, and the junction held 3 bases outside the gene matches. From germline, CDR1 is SQVTM and CDR2 ANQGSEA.

This clone was seen many times. J is TRBJ1-2 and V is TRBV6-5; 12 nucleotides align to TRBD1. With 0 bases clipped from V and 8 bases from J, the junction kept 1 base outside the gene matches. The length of the CDR3 is 14 residues. Germline V lookup: CDR1 MNHEY, CDR2 SVGAGI. The CDR3 DNA sequence: TGTGCCAGCAGTTACTCGGGACAGGGGGCGGGCTACACCTTC. Its translation: CASSYSGQGAGYTF.

The CDR3 DNA sequence: TGCAGCGTGGACCACAGGTTTTTATACGAGCAGTACGTC. This sequence encodes CSVDHRFLYEQYV. This chain links TRBV29-1 with TRBJ2-7; maybe TRBD1 (5 bases). CDR3 length: 13 residues. Trimming removed 6 bases at V and 4 bases at J, with 16 bases between. Germline V gene sequence: CDR1 SQVTM, CDR2 ANQGSEA.

The genes are TRBV28 and TRBJ2-1; 8 bases map to TRBD2. The J segment lost 5 bases and the V segment lost 6 bases, leaving 12 bases of the junction unmatched. This CDR3 has 16 amino acids. Germline CDR1 MDHEN, CDR2 SYDVKM. In DNA form, the CDR3 reads TGTGCCAGCAGGCTCCCCCCACGAGCGGGAGACAATGAGCAGTTCTTC. Amino acids: CASRLPPRAGDNEQFF.

The J gene is TRBJ2-3, the V gene TRBV27; 7 nucleotides align to TRBD2. This CDR3 is 14 amino acids long. V lost 2 bases, J lost 10 bases, and 9 bases stayed unmatched. CDR1 is MNHEY, CDR2 SMNVEV, per germline (reference sequence). The CDR3 coding sequence is TGTGCCAGCAGTTTAGATGGGGGGGGAGGTCCGCAGTATTTT. This gives the protein CASSLDGGGGPQYF.

In this sample, this clone turned up once. J is TRBJ2-1 and V is TRBV5-4, with TRBD2 matching over 9 bases. The CDR3 loop spans 16 amino acids. V shed 3 bases and J 2 bases; nucleotides not matched to a gene: 6. Germline-derived CDR1 and CDR2 are SGHNT and YYREEE (reference sequence). The CDR3 nucleotides read TGTGCCAGCAGCTCCCGGGCTAGCGGGACCTACAATGAGCAGTTCTTC. It specifies CASSSRASGTYNEQFF.

This clone was picked up a small number of times. V gene TRBV6-2 or TRBV6-3 combines with J gene TRBJ1-2, with D unresolved. Trimming cost V 0 bases and J 6 bases, with 5 bases left between them. CDR1 is MNHEY and CDR2 is SVGEGT in the germline V gene. The CDR3 is made up of 12 amino acids. The CDR3 coding sequence is TGTGCCAGCAGTTACTCCCAGAATGGCTACACCTTC. Translation gives CASSYSQNGYTF.

The rearrangement links TRBV25-1 to TRBJ2-1; 8 bases are shared with TRBD2. The CDR3 runs 15 residues. Germline CDR1 is MGHDK and CDR2 is SYGVNS. The junction had 6 bases not matched to a gene; V was cut back by 0 bases and J by 8 bases. The CDR3 sequence is CASSEYHLAGDEQFF. DNA of the CDR3: TGTGCCAGCAGTGAATATCATCTAGCGGGTGATGAGCAGTTCTTC.